This T cell receptor beta chain originates from a study of T-cell reconstitution after alpha-beta-depleted transplantation in children. Germline V gene sequence: CDR1 SGHTA, CDR2 FQGNSA. CDR3 length: 13 amino acids. V dropped 5 bases and J dropped 6 bases, with 14 bases sitting between them. A TCRbeta library incorporating unique molecular identifiers was prepared. MiXCR, applied by TCRdb to the PCR reads, yields one record per CDR3 protein. The table records a few hundred thousand distinct CDR3 sequences, roughly an eighth of them present only once. There are a few counts of this clonotype. This clonotype was obtained from a human donor who donated a stem cell graft to a child with combined immunodeficiency. Sample: PBMCs from the stem cell graft donor, taken from the stem cell graft. The rearrangement uses TRBV7-2 and TRBJ2-7; unclear D gene. CDR3 sequence (DNA): TGTGCCAGCAGCCGCGTAAAGTCGGTCGAGCAGTACTTC. It is translated as CASSRVKSVEQYF. The full variable domain, rest sourced from reference TRBV7-2 and TRBJ2-7, is GAGVSQSPSNKVTEKGKDVELRCDPISGHTALYWYRQSLGQGLEFLIYFQGNSAPDKSGLPSDRFSAERTGGSVSTLTIQRTQQEDSAVYLCASSRVKSVEQYFGPGTRLTVT.